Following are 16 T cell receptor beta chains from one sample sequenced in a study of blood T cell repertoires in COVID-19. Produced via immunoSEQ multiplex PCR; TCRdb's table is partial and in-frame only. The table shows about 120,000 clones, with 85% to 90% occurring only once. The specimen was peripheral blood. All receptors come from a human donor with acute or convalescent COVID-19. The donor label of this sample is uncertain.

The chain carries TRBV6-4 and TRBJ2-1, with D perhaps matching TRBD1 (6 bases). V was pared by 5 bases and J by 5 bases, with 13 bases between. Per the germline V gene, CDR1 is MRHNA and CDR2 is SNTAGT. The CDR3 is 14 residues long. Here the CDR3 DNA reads TGTGCCAGCAGTCCGTTTGGACAGAACAATGAGCAGTTCTTC. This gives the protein CASSPFGQNNEQFF.

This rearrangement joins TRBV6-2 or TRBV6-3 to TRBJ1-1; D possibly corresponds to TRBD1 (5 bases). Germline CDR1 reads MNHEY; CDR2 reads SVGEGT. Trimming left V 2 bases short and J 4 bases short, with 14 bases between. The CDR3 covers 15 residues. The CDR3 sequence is CASSYMGRGVTEAFF. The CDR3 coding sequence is TGTGCCAGCAGTTACATGGGGAGGGGAGTCACTGAAGCTTTCTTT.

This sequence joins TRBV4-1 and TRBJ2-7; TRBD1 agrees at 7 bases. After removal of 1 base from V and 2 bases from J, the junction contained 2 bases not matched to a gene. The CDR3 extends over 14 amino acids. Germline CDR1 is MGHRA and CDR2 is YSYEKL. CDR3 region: CASSQGDSAYEQYF. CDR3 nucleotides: TGCGCCAGCAGCCAAGGGGACAGTGCCTACGAGCAGTACTTC.

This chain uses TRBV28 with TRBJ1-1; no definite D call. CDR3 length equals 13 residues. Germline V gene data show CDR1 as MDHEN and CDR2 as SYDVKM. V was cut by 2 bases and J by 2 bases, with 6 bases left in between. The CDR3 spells CASSLRLNTEAFF. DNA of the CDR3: TGTGCCAGCAGTTTACGGTTAAACACTGAAGCTTTCTTT.

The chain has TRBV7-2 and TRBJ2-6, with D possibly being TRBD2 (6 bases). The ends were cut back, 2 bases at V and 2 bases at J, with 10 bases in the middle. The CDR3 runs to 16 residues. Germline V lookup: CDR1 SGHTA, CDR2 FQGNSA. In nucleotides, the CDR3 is TGTGCCAGCAGCTTATGGGGCGGGACTGGGGCCAACGTCCTGACTTTC. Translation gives CASSLWGGTGANVLTF.

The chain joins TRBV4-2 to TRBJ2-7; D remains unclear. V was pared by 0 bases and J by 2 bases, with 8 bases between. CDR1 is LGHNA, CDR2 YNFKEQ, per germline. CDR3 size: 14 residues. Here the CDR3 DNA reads TGTGCCAGCAGCCAAGATCGAGGCACCTACGAGCAGTACTTC. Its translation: CASSQDRGTYEQYF.

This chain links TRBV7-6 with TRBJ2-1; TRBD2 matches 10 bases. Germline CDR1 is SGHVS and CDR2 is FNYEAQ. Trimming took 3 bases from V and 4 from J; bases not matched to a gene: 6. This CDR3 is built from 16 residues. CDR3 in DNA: TGTGCCAGCAGCTTGAAAGCGGGAGGGAAATACAATGAGCAGTTCTTC. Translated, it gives CASSLKAGGKYNEQFF. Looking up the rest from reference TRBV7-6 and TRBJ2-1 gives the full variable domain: GAGVSQSPRYKVTKRGQDVALRCDPISGHVSLYWYRQALGQGPEFLTYFNYEAQQDKSGLPNDRFSAERPEGSISTLTIQRTEQRDSAMYRCASSLKAGGKYNEQFFGPGTRLTVL.

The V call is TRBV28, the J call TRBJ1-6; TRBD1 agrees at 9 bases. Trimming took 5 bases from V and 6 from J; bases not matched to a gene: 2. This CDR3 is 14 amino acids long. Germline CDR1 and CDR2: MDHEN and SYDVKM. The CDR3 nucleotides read TGTGCCAGCAGTGACAGGGGGGGTAATTCACCCCTCCACTTT. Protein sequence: CASSDRGGNSPLHF.

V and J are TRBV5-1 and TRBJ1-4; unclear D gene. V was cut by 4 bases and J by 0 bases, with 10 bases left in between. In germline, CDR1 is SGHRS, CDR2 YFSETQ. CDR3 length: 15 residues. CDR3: CASSVLGATNEKLFF. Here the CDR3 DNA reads TGCGCCAGCAGCGTTCTAGGAGCAACTAATGAAAAACTGTTTTTT.

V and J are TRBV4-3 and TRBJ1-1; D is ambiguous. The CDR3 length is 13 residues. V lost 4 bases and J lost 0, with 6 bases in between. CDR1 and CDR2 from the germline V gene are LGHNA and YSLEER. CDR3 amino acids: CASSPTMNTEAFF. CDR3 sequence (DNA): TGCGCCAGCAGCCCGACAATGAACACTGAAGCTTTCTTT.

The CDR3 here is CASSLGLAPGGELFF. The CDR3 bases are TGTGCCAGCAGCTTGGGCCTAGCCCCCGGCGGGGAGCTGTTTTTT. This chain joins TRBV7-2 and TRBJ2-2, with a possible D match to TRBD2 (5 bases). The V and J ends lost 3 bases and 7 bases respectively, with 15 bases between them. CDR1 SGHTA and CDR2 FQGNSA come from the germline V gene. The CDR3 is made up of 15 amino acids.

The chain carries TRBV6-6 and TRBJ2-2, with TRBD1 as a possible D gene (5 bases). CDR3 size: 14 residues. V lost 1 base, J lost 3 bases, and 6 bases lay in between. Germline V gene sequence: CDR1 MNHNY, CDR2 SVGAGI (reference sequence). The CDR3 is CASSYLTDTGELFF. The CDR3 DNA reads TGTGCCAGCAGTTACTTGACAGACACCGGGGAGCTGTTTTTT.

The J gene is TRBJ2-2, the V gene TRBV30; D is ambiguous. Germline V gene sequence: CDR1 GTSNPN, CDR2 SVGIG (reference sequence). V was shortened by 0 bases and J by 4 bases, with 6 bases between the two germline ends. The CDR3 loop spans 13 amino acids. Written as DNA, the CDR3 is TGTGCCTGGAGTGTTCGCGCCACCGGGGAGCTGTTTTTT. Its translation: CAWSVRATGELFF.

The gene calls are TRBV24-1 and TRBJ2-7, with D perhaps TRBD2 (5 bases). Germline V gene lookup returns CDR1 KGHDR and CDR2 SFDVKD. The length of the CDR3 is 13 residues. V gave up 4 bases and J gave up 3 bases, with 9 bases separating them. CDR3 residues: CATSDGVNYEQYF. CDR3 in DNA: TGTGCCACCAGTGACGGGGTAAACTACGAGCAGTACTTC.

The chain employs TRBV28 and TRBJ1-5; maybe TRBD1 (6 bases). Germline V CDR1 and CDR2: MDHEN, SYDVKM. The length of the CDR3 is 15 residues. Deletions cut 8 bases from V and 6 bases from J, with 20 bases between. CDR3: CASYERGALGQPQHF. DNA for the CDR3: TGTGCCAGCTATGAACGGGGGGCGCTGGGTCAGCCCCAGCATTTT.

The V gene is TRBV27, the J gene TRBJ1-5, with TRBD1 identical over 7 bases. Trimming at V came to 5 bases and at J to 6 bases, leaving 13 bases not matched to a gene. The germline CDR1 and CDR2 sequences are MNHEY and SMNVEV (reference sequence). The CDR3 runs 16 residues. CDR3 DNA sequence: TGTGCCAGCAGTCCCGACGGACAGGCCGAAACTCAGCCCCAGCATTTT. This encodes CASSPDGQAETQPQHF.